Each of the 23 T cell receptor beta chains below was sequenced from the same sample in a study of metastatic and nonmetastatic thyroid tumors. TCRdb re-called the PCR reads via MiXCR. The sample lists about 40,000 clones, 16% occurring once. Prior to thyroid surgery, none of the patients had received any treatment. Sequencing was performed on blood. The receptor set was obtained from a female donor with papillary thyroid cancer or a benign thyroid nodule (not recorded which). Some clones in this sample may be carry-over from other donors' samples.

The rearrangement links TRBV5-6 to TRBJ1-2; TRBD1 is a possible D gene (6 bases). The CDR3 contains 13 residues. V was pared by 5 bases and J by 4 bases, with 12 bases between. From germline, CDR1 is SGHDT and CDR2 YYEEEE. CDR3 DNA: TGTGCCAGCAGGCTCGGGACACCCTATGGCTACACCTTC. Encoded protein: CASRLGTPYGYTF. The variable domain in full, with the rest retrieved from reference TRBV5-6 and TRBJ1-2, is DAGVTQSPTHLIKTRGQQVTLRCSPKSGHDTVSWYQQALGQGPQFIFQYYEEEERQRGNFPDRFSGHQFPNYSSELNVNALLLGDSALYLCASRLGTPYGYTFGSGTRLTVV.

This clone was counted at least ten times. Other DNA variants within this sample encode the same CDR3. The chain recombines TRBV5-6 with TRBJ2-7; D uncertain. Germline V gives CDR1 SGHDT, CDR2 YYEEEE. This CDR3 spans 11 amino acids. With 2 bases removed from V and 6 bases from J, the gap between germline ends came to 6 bases. The CDR3 sequence: CASSLGPEQYF. For the CDR3, the DNA is TGTGCCAGCAGCTTAGGCCCCGAGCAGTACTTC.

This clone has at least ten counts. V and J are TRBV10-3 and TRBJ2-7; D gene unclear. Germline V gives CDR1 ENHRY, CDR2 SYGVKD. Between the trimmed V and J ends, which lost 5 bases and 0 bases, there was a span of 14 bases. The CDR3 contains 15 residues. The CDR3 nucleotides read TGTGCCATCAGTCCAACTGGGCAGAGCTCCTACGAGCAGTACTTC. This encodes CAISPTGQSSYEQYF.

The table lists this clone with a few counts. V usage is TRBV28 and J usage is TRBJ1-5, with 10 bases that match TRBD1. The CDR3 extends over 18 amino acids. The germline gives CDR1 MDHEN, CDR2 SYDVKM. With V trimmed by 6 bases and J by 0 bases, 11 bases remained unmatched. CDR3 sequence (DNA): TGTGCCAGCAGCAAAAAGACAGGGGGCGGCGGTAGCAATCAGCCCCAGCATTTT. Its translation: CASSKKTGGGGSNQPQHF.

This clone was detected many times. The CDR3 DNA reads as TGTGCCAGCAGTGAAGCGCGAAGGACGGCAGACGAGCAGTACTTC. Translated: CASSEARRTADEQYF. This sequence joins TRBV2 and TRBJ2-7; D unresolved. Trimming removed 0 bases at V and 5 bases at J, with 14 bases between. The CDR3 is made up of 15 amino acids. The germline V gene has CDR1 SNHLY and CDR2 FYNNEI.

This clone turned up a few times. Relative to the germline gene, one junction end is altered; a read error may explain this. The chain employs TRBV6-1 and TRBJ2-5; 7 positions agree with TRBD2. The CDR3 has 18 residues. The germline V gene encodes CDR1 MNHNS and CDR2 SASEGT. The CDR3 DNA follows: TGTGCCAGCAGACCCGGGGGAATAGTGGGAGGGGCGGTGGAGACCCAATACTTC. This translates into CASRPGGIVGGAVETQYF.

This chain uses TRBV9 with TRBJ1-1; D may be TRBD1 (6 bases). The CDR3 covers 19 residues. The V gene lost 3 bases and the J gene lost 3 bases, with 27 bases spanning the gap. In germline, CDR1 is SGDLS, CDR2 YYNGEE. This CDR3 reads CASSAHTGAGPVTDTEAFF. The CDR3 bases are TGTGCCAGCAGCGCTCACACGGGGGCGGGCCCCGTGACGGACACTGAAGCTTTCTTT.

The chain couples TRBV20-1 to TRBJ2-1; D is perhaps TRBD1 (5 bases). Germline-derived CDR1 and CDR2 are DFQATT and SNEGSKA (reference sequence). V shed 5 bases and J shed 8 bases, with 19 bases lying between them. The CDR3 spans 14 residues. CDR3 nucleotides: TGCAGTGCTTCAAATGGGGCCAGTGTCGATGAGCAGTTCTTC. It is translated as CSASNGASVDEQFF.

The chain is built from TRBV6-6 and TRBJ2-7; D is perhaps TRBD1 (6 bases). The germline gives CDR1 MNHNY, CDR2 SVGAGI (reference sequence). Trimming took off 6 bases at V and 4 bases at J, with 28 bases between the two ends. This CDR3 is built from 18 residues. CDR3 in amino acids: CASSLVKVRGFLFYEQYF. The CDR3 region has the DNA TGTGCCAGCAGCTTAGTAAAGGTTAGGGGGTTCCTCTTTTACGAGCAGTACTTC.

This clone has a count of ten or more. This chain links TRBV9 with TRBJ2-1; 8 nucleotides match TRBD1. The germline gives CDR1 SGDLS, CDR2 YYNGEE. CDR3 length equals 16 residues. J gave up 2 bases and V 2 bases, and 6 bases lay outside the gene matches. Written as DNA, the CDR3 is TGTGCCAGCAGCGTCTCAGGGGGCGTCGCCTACAATGAGCAGTTCTTC. This sequence encodes CASSVSGGVAYNEQFF.

This clone appeared many times. The chain uses TRBV9 and TRBJ2-7; no clear D gene. The CDR3 has 14 residues. CDR1 and CDR2 from the germline V gene are SGDLS and YYNGEE. Trimming shortened V by 5 bases and J by 0 bases, and 12 bases separated the two germline ends. The CDR3 nucleotides read TGTGCCAGCAGTATGTACACCTCCTCCTACGAGCAGTACTTC. This gives the protein CASSMYTSSYEQYF.

This clone was found many times. The genes are TRBV9 and TRBJ2-3; D unclear. Deletions cut 2 bases from V and 1 base from J, with 14 bases between. The CDR3 totals 16 residues. CDR1 SGDLS and CDR2 YYNGEE come from the germline V gene. CDR3 DNA: TGTGCCAGCAGCGTTGCGAAAGGCGCCGGCACAGATACGCAGTATTTT. It codes for CASSVAKGAGTDTQYF.

By sample fraction, this clone is medium-sized. This chain links TRBV27 with TRBJ1-6, with D maybe TRBD1 (5 bases). Germline V gene data show CDR1 as MNHEY and CDR2 as SMNVEV (reference sequence). The CDR3 length is 15 residues. With 3 bases removed from V and 9 bases from J, the gap between germline ends came to 15 bases. The CDR3 DNA sequence: TGTGCCAGCAGTTTCGTACAGGAAAGGGGTTCACCCCTCCACTTT. Its protein is CASSFVQERGSPLHF.

This clone was seen ten or more times. The CDR3 loop reads CSARPSSGRNEQFF. As DNA, the CDR3 is TGCAGTGCTAGACCATCTAGCGGGCGCAATGAGCAGTTCTTC. J is TRBJ2-1 and V is TRBV20-1, with TRBD2 matching over 8 bases. Trimming removed 2 bases from V and 6 bases from J; junction bases left unmatched: 6. Germline-derived CDR1 and CDR2 are DFQATT and SNEGSKA (reference sequence). The length of the CDR3 is 14 residues.

There are many counts of this clone. This chain connects TRBV20-1 to TRBJ2-7; D might be TRBD2 (6 bases). The germline V gene encodes CDR1 DFQATT and CDR2 SNEGSKA (reference sequence). Between the trimmed V and J ends, which lost 0 bases and 2 bases, there was a span of 14 bases. This CDR3 spans 15 amino acids. This CDR3 is CSARELGGATYEQYF. The CDR3 DNA sequence: TGCAGTGCTAGAGAACTGGGCGGGGCCACCTACGAGCAGTACTTC.

This clone has ten or more counts. The chain links TRBV5-1 to TRBJ1-3; D is unresolved. Trimming took off 0 bases at V and 0 bases at J, with 7 bases between the two ends. The length of the CDR3 is 15 residues. The germline gives CDR1 SGHRS, CDR2 YFSETQ. As DNA, the CDR3 is TGCGCCAGCAGCTTGGAGGCGGTCTCTGGAAACACCATATATTTT. This translates into CASSLEAVSGNTIYF. Drawing the rest from reference TRBV5-1 and TRBJ1-3, the complete variable domain is KAGVTQTPRYLIKTRGQQVTLSCSPISGHRSVSWYQQTPGQGLQFLFEYFSETQRNKGNFPGRFSGRQFSNSRSEMNVSTLELGDSALYLCASSLEAVSGNTIYFGEGSWLTVV.

This clone appeared many times. The V and J genes are TRBV12-3 or TRBV12-4 and TRBJ2-3; D remains unclear. V dropped 2 bases and J dropped 5 bases, with 8 bases sitting between them. The CDR3 is 13 residues long. The CDR3 loop is CASSLKLKDTQYF. The CDR3 DNA follows: TGTGCCAGCAGTTTAAAGCTCAAAGATACGCAGTATTTT.

There are many counts of this clone. The chain is built from TRBV19 and TRBJ2-7; 10 bases agree with TRBD1. From germline, CDR1 is LNHDA and CDR2 SQIVND (reference sequence). The CDR3 contains 15 residues. Losses at the gene ends were 7 bases for V and 4 bases for J; bases not matched to a gene: 10. CDR3: CASTGTGTGEYEQYF. The CDR3 nucleotides read TGTGCCAGTACCGGGACCGGGACAGGGGAATACGAGCAGTACTTC.

This clone has at least ten counts. V and J are TRBV27 and TRBJ2-1; 12 bases fit TRBD1. The V and J ends lost 6 bases and 2 bases, in that order; junction bases with no gene match: 8. CDR1 and CDR2 from the germline V gene are MNHEY and SMNVEV (reference sequence). This CDR3 region has 17 residues. DNA for the CDR3: TGTGCCAGCAGACCAAGAGGGACAGGGGGCGCCTACAATGAGCAGTTCTTC. Residues: CASRPRGTGGAYNEQFF.

This clone was counted between two and nine times. One junction end does not reproduce the germline sequence, and a read error may be involved. The J gene is TRBJ2-2, the V gene TRBV12-3 or TRBV12-4, with a weak D call TRBD2 (6 bases). This CDR3 has 13 residues. DNA of the CDR3: TGTGCCAGCGGACATGGAGGGACCGCGGAGCTGTTTTTT. Its protein is CASGHGGTAELFF.

In its sample, this clone was seen many times. The chain combines TRBV5-1 with TRBJ2-3; 11 bases agree with TRBD2. Trimming removed 4 bases from V and 7 bases from J; junction bases left unmatched: 5. The CDR3 is made up of 14 amino acids. Germline V gene sequence: CDR1 SGHRS, CDR2 YFSETQ. The CDR3 is CASSGTSGRNTQYF. In DNA, the CDR3 is TGCGCCAGCAGCGGTACTAGCGGGAGAAATACGCAGTATTTT.

The table lists this clone with a few counts. A read error is possible here, since a much larger clone lies one base away. The chain has TRBV7-7 and TRBJ2-7; 9 nucleotides match TRBD1. This CDR3 region has 15 residues. Germline V gene sequence: CDR1 SSHAT, CDR2 FNYEAQ (reference sequence). The CDR3 protein is CASSPTPGQGFEQYF. CDR3 nucleotide sequence: TGTGCTAGCAGCCCAACTCCGGGACAGGGATTCGAGCAGTACTTC. The full variable domain, completed using reference TRBV7-7 and TRBJ2-7, is GAGVSQSPRYKVTKRGQDVTLRCDPISSHATLYWYQQALGQGPEFLTYFNYEAQPDKSGLPSDRFSAERPEGSISTLTIQRTEQRDSAMYRCASSPTPGQGFEQYFGPGTRLTVT.

The table lists this clone with a few counts. The chain recombines TRBV6-2 or TRBV6-3 with TRBJ1-1; no reliable D call. The length of the CDR3 is 11 residues. Germline lookup yields CDR1 MNHEY and CDR2 SVGEGT. V dropped 10 bases and J dropped 10 bases, with 16 bases sitting between them. Written as DNA, the CDR3 is TGTGCCACTCAAGAGTGGGAAGGAGCTTTCTTT. Translating gives CATQEWEGAFF.